The 25 T cell receptor beta chains listed next were all sequenced from one sample in a study of response to subunit inactivated influenza vaccine. TCRdb re-called the RT-PCR reads through MiXCR, storing one row per CDR3 protein. The sample includes 860,000 or so distinct CDR3 sequences, 21% seen only once; the top ten take more than 8.5%. The sequencing here drew on PBMCs from blood, taken 5 days after vaccination. Every receptor here comes from a man in his fifties or sixties who received an inactivated influenza vaccine.

This clonotype occurred many times. The chain has TRBV12-3 or TRBV12-4 and TRBJ2-1; no reliable D call. The CDR3 spans 14 residues. V lost 8 bases to trimming and J lost 7 bases, with 18 bases between them. The CDR3 is CASALEGGLNEQFF. CDR3 DNA sequence: TGTGCCAGCGCACTCGAAGGTGGGTTAAATGAGCAGTTCTTC.

This clonotype occurred a few times. The genes are TRBV15 and TRBJ2-3; 10 bases line up with TRBD1. From germline, CDR1 is LNHNV and CDR2 YYDKDF (reference sequence). V lost 1 base to trimming and J lost 4 bases; unmatched junction nucleotides: 2. The CDR3 is 15 residues long. The CDR3 DNA reads TGTGCCACCAGCAGAGGAGGACAGGGGGCAGATACGCAGTATTTT. It specifies CATSRGGQGADTQYF.

The CDR3 region has the DNA TGTGCCAGCAGTGAGGCGGATCTAGCCAAAAACATTCAGTACTTC. It specifies CASSEADLAKNIQYF. This chain connects TRBV25-1 to TRBJ2-4; D not resolved. The CDR3 is 15 amino acids. The V gene lost 3 bases and the J gene lost 0 bases, with 9 bases spanning the gap. CDR1 is MGHDK, CDR2 SYGVNS, per germline. Full variable domain (outside the CDR3, taken from reference TRBV25-1 and TRBJ2-4): EADIYQTPRYLVIGTGKKITLECSQTMGHDKMYWYQQDPGMELHLIHYSYGVNSTEKGDLSSESTVSRIRTEHFPLTLESARPSHTSQYLCASSEADLAKNIQYFGAGTRLSVL.

This chain uses TRBV3-1 with TRBJ2-5; D gene ambiguous. Looked up from germline, CDR1 is LGHDT and CDR2 is YNNKEL (reference sequence). Trimming took 0 bases from V and 1 from J, leaving 6 bases between them. The CDR3 loop spans 14 amino acids. CDR3 sequence (DNA): TGTGCCAGCAGCCAAGATAACGGCCAAGAGACCCAGTACTTC. This gives the protein CASSQDNGQETQYF.

This clonotype was recorded at least ten times. The V call is TRBV10-3, the J call TRBJ2-3; the match to TRBD2 covers 14 bases. V was clipped by 7 bases and J by 1 base; unmatched bases: 10. Germline V gene sequence: CDR1 ENHRY, CDR2 SYGVKD. The CDR3 contains 18 residues. CDR3 nucleotides: TGTGCCATCACCGCCGTCCTGACTAGCGGGAGGGGCACAGATACGCAGTATTTT. Translated, it gives CAITAVLTSGRGTDTQYF.

This clonotype was picked up a small number of times. The chain uses TRBV7-2 and TRBJ1-2; 9 bases are a match to TRBD1. The CDR3 is 15 residues long. Germline trimming cut 1 base from V and 7 bases from J; bases unmatched to any gene: 7. CDR1 and CDR2 (germline): SGHTA, FQGNSA. The CDR3 bases are TGTGCCAGCAGCTTAGGACAGGGGGGAGTCACTGGCTACACCTTC. Protein product: CASSLGQGGVTGYTF.

This clonotype was found a few times. The CDR3 sequence is CSASEQRTTGELFF. The CDR3 DNA is TGCAGTGCTAGTGAACAGAGGACCACCGGGGAGCTGTTTTTT. The V call is TRBV20-1, the J call TRBJ2-2, with D hard to call. Per the germline V gene, CDR1 is DFQATT and CDR2 is SNEGSKA (reference sequence). The CDR3 has 14 residues. V lost 3 bases and J 4 bases, leaving 12 bases between the germline ends.

This clonotype was seen only a few times. The gene calls are TRBV7-8 and TRBJ2-1; 7 positions agree with TRBD2. CDR1 is SGHVS and CDR2 is FQNEAQ in the germline V gene. The CDR3 extends over 17 amino acids. After removal of 5 bases from V and 4 bases from J, the junction contained 14 bases not matched to a gene. The CDR3 coding sequence is TGTGCCAGCAGCCCCTTTCCCCTAGCGGCTCCATACAATGAGCAGTTCTTC. Amino acids: CASSPFPLAAPYNEQFF.

The table lists this clonotype with a few counts. V usage is TRBV29-1 and J usage is TRBJ2-7; either TRBD1 or TRBD2 may fit D (5 bases each). The CDR3 covers 11 residues. Germline V gives CDR1 SQVTM, CDR2 ANQGSEA. Trimming removed 0 bases at V and 9 bases at J, with 9 bases between. CDR3 coding DNA: TGCAGCGTTGAAGAGACAGAGGGGCAGTACTTC. Translating it yields CSVEETEGQYF.

The chain has TRBV6-5 and TRBJ2-7, with D unresolved. In germline, CDR1 is MNHEY, CDR2 SVGAGI. The CDR3 runs 16 residues. Trimming removed 0 bases at V and 2 bases at J, with 14 bases between. This CDR3 is CASSYSGRMNTYEQYF. CDR3 DNA: TGTGCCAGCAGTTACTCCGGCCGGATGAATACCTACGAGCAGTACTTC.

This CDR3 reads CASSYGGTGTGYIDEQFF. The CDR3 nucleotides read TGTGCCAGCAGTTACGGGGGAACAGGGACAGGGTACATCGATGAGCAGTTCTTC. The rearrangement joins TRBV6-5 to TRBJ2-1, with 9 bases lining up with TRBD1. Germline assignment: CDR1 MNHEY and CDR2 SVGAGI. Trimming at V came to 2 bases and at J to 8 bases, leaving 16 bases not matched to a gene. CDR3 length: 18 amino acids.

The chain combines TRBV20-1 with TRBJ1-1, with D uncertain. In germline, CDR1 is DFQATT, CDR2 SNEGSKA (reference sequence). V lost 4 bases and J 0 bases, leaving 15 bases between the germline ends. This CDR3 has 15 residues. CDR3 DNA: TGCAGTGCTACGCTCCCCTCAAGCTTGAACACTGAAGCTTTCTTT. Its translation is CSATLPSSLNTEAFF.

This chain joins TRBV20-1 and TRBJ2-7; 11 positions agree with TRBD2. Germline V gives CDR1 DFQATT, CDR2 SNEGSKA (reference sequence). This CDR3 comprises 14 residues. V dropped 6 bases and J dropped 6; count of bases not matched to a gene: 10. As DNA, the CDR3 is TGCAGTGCCCCCCGCGGTAGCGGGAGGGTCGAGCAGTACTTC. As protein: CSAPRGSGRVEQYF.

This sequence joins TRBV18 and TRBJ2-1, with 10 bases that match TRBD1. CDR3 length: 17 residues. The junction had 4 bases not matched to a gene; V was cut back by 1 base and J by 1 base. Germline loops: CDR1 KGHSH, CDR2 LQKENI. In DNA, the CDR3 is TGTGCCAGCTCACCACAGGGACAGGGGTTTTCCTACAATGAGCAGTTCTTC. The encoded protein is CASSPQGQGFSYNEQFF.

Concerning this clonotype itself: At one end, the junction sequence differs from germline, possibly due to a read error. The CDR3 here is CVTSADGQGDQPQHF. CDR3 sequence (DNA): TGTGTCACCAGTGCCGACGGACAGGGCGATCAGCCCCAGCATTTT. The chain carries TRBV24-1 and TRBJ1-5; 8 positions match TRBD1. This CDR3 comprises 15 residues. The germline CDR1 and CDR2 sequences are KGHDR and SFDVKD.

The chain recombines TRBV29-1 with TRBJ1-1, with D maybe TRBD1 (5 bases). The CDR3 is 12 residues long. CDR1 SQVTM and CDR2 ANQGSEA come from the germline V gene. Trimming removed 6 bases at V and 7 bases at J, with 15 bases between. The CDR3 region is CSVPDRGVEAFF. The CDR3 bases are TGCAGCGTCCCCGACAGAGGGGTTGAAGCTTTCTTT.

The table lists this clonotype with a few counts. The chain carries TRBV7-8 and TRBJ1-1; maybe TRBD1 (5 bases). Germline CDR1 is SGHVS and CDR2 is FQNEAQ. V was clipped by 5 bases and J by 1 base, with 14 bases between them. The CDR3 runs to 15 residues. This chain's CDR3 is CASSPRSGRNTEAFF. CDR3 nucleotides: TGTGCCAGCAGCCCGAGGTCAGGGAGGAACACTGAAGCTTTCTTT.

The V gene is TRBV7-2, the J gene TRBJ2-1; 7 positions match TRBD2. The V segment lost 7 bases and the J segment 7 bases; nucleotides outside the gene matches: 13. The CDR3 has 15 residues. Germline assignment: CDR1 SGHTA and CDR2 FQGNSA. For the CDR3, the DNA is TGTGCCAGCATTTCGGGGGGAACTAGGCGGAATGAGCAGTTCTTC. It codes for CASISGGTRRNEQFF.

This sequence joins TRBV5-5 and TRBJ2-3; 7 bases are a match to TRBD2. Germline-derived CDR1 and CDR2 are SGHKS and YYEKEE (reference sequence). V was pared by 4 bases and J by 7 bases, with 9 bases of the junction left unmatched. This CDR3 is 14 amino acids long. CDR3 residues: CASSQDGGRNTQYF. In DNA, the CDR3 is TGTGCCAGCAGCCAAGACGGGGGGAGGAATACGCAGTATTTT.

The chain combines TRBV27 with TRBJ2-7, with D maybe TRBD1 (6 bases). V gave up 6 bases and J gave up 1 base, with 13 bases separating them. The CDR3 consists of 14 residues. Germline CDR1 reads MNHEY; CDR2 reads SMNVEV (reference sequence). CDR3 nucleotides: TGTGCCAGCAGCTGGACAGCCCTTTCCTACGAGCAGTACTTC. Its translation: CASSWTALSYEQYF.

The genes are TRBV7-6 and TRBJ2-5; TRBD2 is a possible D gene (6 bases). Trimming removed 11 bases at V and 5 bases at J, with 15 bases between. The germline V gene encodes CDR1 SGHVS and CDR2 FNYEAQ. CDR3 size: 12 residues. The CDR3 here is CAVPGEWETQYF. The CDR3 region has the DNA TGTGCCGTTCCGGGGGAGTGGGAGACCCAGTACTTC.

The chain employs TRBV7-2 and TRBJ2-5; D may correspond to TRBD1 or TRBD2 (6 bases each). The CDR3 length is 15 residues. Per the germline V gene, CDR1 is SGHTA and CDR2 is FQGNSA. V lost 2 bases and J lost 5, with 15 bases in between. As DNA, the CDR3 is TGTGCCAGCAGCTTACATGGAGGGGGGAGGGAGACCCAGTACTTC. Translated, it gives CASSLHGGGRETQYF. The whole variable domain, remainder taken from reference TRBV7-2 and TRBJ2-5, is GAGVSQSPSNKVTEKGKDVELRCDPISGHTALYWYRQSLGQGLEFLIYFQGNSAPDKSGLPSDRFSAERTGGSVSTLTIQRTQQEDSAVYLCASSLHGGGRETQYFGPGTRLLVL.

This clonotype was recorded a few times. The chain links TRBV20-1 to TRBJ2-3; 10 bases match TRBD2. CDR1 and CDR2 from the germline V gene are DFQATT and SNEGSKA (reference sequence). The CDR3 extends over 15 amino acids. Trimming removed 6 bases from V and 6 bases from J; junction bases left unmatched: 12. The CDR3 nucleotides are TGCAGTGCCCACCCCGGACTAGCGGTACGGGATACGCAGTATTTT. It is translated as CSAHPGLAVRDTQYF.

This chain joins TRBV12-3 or TRBV12-4 and TRBJ2-1; D may correspond to TRBD1 or TRBD2 (5 bases each). This CDR3 is 15 amino acids long. With 1 base removed from V and 8 bases from J, the gap between germline ends came to 15 bases. CDR3 region: CASSLGGVGLDEQFF. The CDR3 DNA follows: TGTGCCAGCAGTTTAGGAGGGGTTGGTTTGGATGAGCAGTTCTTC.

This clonotype showed up just a few times. The chain carries TRBV5-1 and TRBJ1-1; D perhaps matches TRBD1 (5 bases). This CDR3 has 13 amino acids. Germline V gene data show CDR1 as SGHRS and CDR2 as YFSETQ. V lost 4 bases and J lost 2, with 9 bases in between. The DNA of the CDR3 is TGCGCCAGCAGCGGGGCGGCTAACACTGAAGCTTTCTTT. Translating gives CASSGAANTEAFF.